The rows below give T cell receptor beta chains drawn from one sample of a study of shared clonotypes between healthy human individuals. Libraries were prepared by immunoSEQ multiplex PCR; TCRdb keeps only in-frame clonotypes and omits some of them. The profile shows over 950,000 clones, around three quarters of them singletons. The sample consisted of memory CD4+ T cells from PBMCs. Receptors originate from a man between 18 and 29 years old in good health. Some clones in this sample may be carry-over from other donors' samples. Each CDR3 is given with its conserved first and last residue. D genes are given only for firm matches. Size values are once, few and many counts, or a class for expanded clones, and some rows have none.

d_call	v_call	j_call	clone_size	cdr3_aa	cdr3_nt
NA	TRBV10-1	TRBJ1-6	NA	CASPDSGDNSPLHF	TGCGCCAGTCCGGACAGCGGTGATAATTCACCCCTCCACTTT
NA	TRBV5-1	TRBJ2-1	NA	CASSSSPSNYNEQFF	TGCGCCAGCAGCTCCTCGCCGAGTAACTACAATGAGCAGTTCTTC
NA	TRBV28	TRBJ2-7	NA	CASSNRASYEQYF	TGTGCCAGCAGCAATAGGGCCTCATACGAGCAGTACTTC
NA	TRBV9	TRBJ2-7	few	CASSVEGNSVYEQYF	TGTGCCAGCAGCGTAGAGGGGAATTCGGTATACGAGCAGTACTTC
NA	TRBV6-5	TRBJ1-3	NA	CASSREFASGNTIYF	TGTGCCAGCAGCCGGGAATTCGCTTCTGGAAACACCATATATTTT
TRBD1	TRBV28	TRBJ1-5	NA	CASSLLEQGLTQPQHF	TGTGCCAGCAGTTTATTAGAACAGGGGTTGACTCAGCCCCAGCATTTT
NA	TRBV5-6	TRBJ1-2	NA	CASSLPGGYGYTF	TGTGCCAGCAGTCTACCTGGGGGCTATGGCTACACCTTC
TRBD2	TRBV28	TRBJ2-7	NA	CASSPPTAGGPNEQYF	TGTGCCAGCAGTCCCCCAACAGCGGGAGGCCCAAACGAGCAGTACTTC
TRBD1	TRBV28	TRBJ1-4	NA	CASSEGQGPNNEKLFF	TGTGCCAGCAGCGAGGGACAGGGGCCAAATAATGAAAAACTGTTTTTT
NA	TRBV11-2	TRBJ2-2	NA	CASSFPGGHRDTGELFF	TGTGCCAGCAGTTTCCCAGGGGGGCATCGTGACACCGGGGAGCTGTTTTTT
NA	TRBV5-1	TRBJ2-5	once	CASSSTRAQSLQETQYF	TGCGCCAGCAGCTCGACCAGGGCCCAAAGCTTACAAGAGACCCAGTACTTC
TRBD1	TRBV10-3	TRBJ2-7	few	CAISVLTGGRDFRAHNEQYF	TGTGCCATCAGTGTTTTGACAGGGGGCCGCGATTTCAGGGCTCACAACGAGCAGTACTTC
NA	TRBV2	TRBJ1-1	NA	CASKSVSPRGPFF	TGTGCCAGCAAATCAGTAAGTCCCCGGGGACCTTTCTTT
NA	TRBV27	TRBJ2-5	NA	CASSFTPGTGRRETQYF	TGTGCCAGCAGTTTTACCCCGGGTACAGGGAGGAGAGAGACCCAGTACTTC
NA	TRBV7-2	TRBJ2-5	NA	CASSLTFFSGNTGETQYF	TGTGCCAGCAGCTTAACCTTCTTTAGCGGCAATACGGGGGAGACCCAGTACTTC
NA	TRBV29-1	TRBJ1-4	few	CRATGTRNLANEKLFF	TGCAGGGCCACGGGGACGCGAAACCTGGCTAATGAAAAACTGTTTTTT
TRBD1	TRBV4-1	TRBJ1-3	NA	CASSNRDSHSGNTIYF	TGCGCCAGCAGCAATAGGGACAGTCACTCTGGAAACACCATATATTTT
NA	TRBV7-6	TRBJ1-2	NA	CASSLGAKKGYGYTF	TGTGCCAGCAGTCTGGGGGCCAAGAAGGGCTATGGCTACACCTTC
NA	TRBV7-6	TRBJ1-5	NA	CASSLAPGWGNQPQHF	TGTGCCAGCAGCTTAGCCCCGGGTTGGGGCAATCAGCCCCAGCATTTT
NA	TRBV2	TRBJ2-1	NA	CASRPGQGAGGPYNEQFF	TGTGCCAGCAGACCGGGACAGGGAGCGGGAGGACCCTACAATGAGCAGTTCTTC
TRBD2	TRBV19	TRBJ2-1	NA	CASSPSGSWYNEQFF	TGTGCCAGTAGTCCCAGCGGGAGTTGGTACAATGAGCAGTTCTTC
NA	TRBV28	TRBJ1-3	few	CASSFDRFGNTIYF	TGTGCCAGCAGTTTCGACAGGTTCGGAAACACCATATATTTT
NA	TRBV7-3	TRBJ2-5	NA	CASSKAPGQYQETQYF	TGTGCCAGCAGCAAAGCCCCGGGTCAGTACCAAGAGACCCAGTACTTC
NA	TRBV19	TRBJ1-2	NA	CASSLWPYRDGYTF	TGTGCCAGTAGTTTGTGGCCCTACCGCGATGGCTACACCTTC
NA	TRBV6-1	TRBJ2-7	NA	CASSWTDTYEQYF	TGTGCCAGCAGTTGGACGGATACCTACGAGCAGTACTTC
TRBD2	TRBV28	TRBJ2-3	NA	CASRGGRGTDTQYF	TGTGCCAGCAGGGGCGGGAGGGGCACAGATACGCAGTATTTT
TRBD1	TRBV14	TRBJ2-2	NA	CASSPFTGTGNTGELFF	TGTGCCAGCAGCCCGTTCACCGGGACAGGGAATACCGGGGAGCTGTTTTTT
TRBD2	TRBV28	TRBJ2-7	few	CASSFGTSGYEQYF	TGTGCCAGCAGTTTTGGGACTAGCGGCTACGAGCAGTACTTC
TRBD1	TRBV6-5	TRBJ1-2	NA	CASSYKGTVGYTF	TGTGCCAGCAGTTACAAAGGGACAGTCGGCTACACCTTC
TRBD2	TRBV6-1	TRBJ2-2	NA	CAGSAGRRAGELFF	TGTGCCGGAAGCGCCGGGAGGCGGGCCGGGGAGCTGTTTTTT
NA	TRBV2	TRBJ1-1	NA	CASSGRQMNTEAFF	TGTGCCAGCAGTGGCAGACAAATGAACACTGAAGCTTTCTTT